This T cell receptor beta chain appears in the sequencing data of a study of cytomegalovirus exposure and HLA in healthy donors. This CDR3 spans 13 amino acids. Germline loops: CDR1 SQVTM, CDR2 ANQGSEA. Trimming cost V 7 bases and J 2 bases; bases outside gene matches: 7. With 60 Vbeta and 13 Jbeta primers, the PCR was carried out. The method was immunoSEQ multiplex PCR; TCRdb's version includes in-frame clones alone and lacks a portion of them. Of around 150,000 clones in the sample, 70% to 75% were seen once. The TCR sequence derives from a man aged 18 to 30 in good health and CMV-seropositive. The V gene is TRBV29-1, the J gene TRBJ1-1, with TRBD1 matching over 7 bases. Specimen: PBMCs. The CDR3, as DNA: TGCAGCGCTTTGACAGGGAGAAACACTGAAGCTTTCTTT. This codes for CSALTGRNTEAFF.